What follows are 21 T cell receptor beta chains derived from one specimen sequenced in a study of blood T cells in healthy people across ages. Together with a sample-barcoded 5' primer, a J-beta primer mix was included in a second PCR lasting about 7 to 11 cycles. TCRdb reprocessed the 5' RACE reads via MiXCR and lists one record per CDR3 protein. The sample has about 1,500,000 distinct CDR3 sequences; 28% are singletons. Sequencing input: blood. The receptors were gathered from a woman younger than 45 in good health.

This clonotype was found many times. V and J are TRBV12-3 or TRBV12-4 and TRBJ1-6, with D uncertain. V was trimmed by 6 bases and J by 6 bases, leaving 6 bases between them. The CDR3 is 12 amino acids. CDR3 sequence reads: CASSFSNSPLHF. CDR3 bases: TGTGCCAGCAGCTTCAGTAATTCACCCCTCCACTTT.

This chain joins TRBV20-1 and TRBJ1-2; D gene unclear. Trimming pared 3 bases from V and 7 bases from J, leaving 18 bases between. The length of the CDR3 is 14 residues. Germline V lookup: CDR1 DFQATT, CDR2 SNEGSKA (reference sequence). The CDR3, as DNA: TGCAGTGCTAGGACACCAACTCGAGAGGGTGGCTACACCTTC. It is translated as CSARTPTREGGYTF.

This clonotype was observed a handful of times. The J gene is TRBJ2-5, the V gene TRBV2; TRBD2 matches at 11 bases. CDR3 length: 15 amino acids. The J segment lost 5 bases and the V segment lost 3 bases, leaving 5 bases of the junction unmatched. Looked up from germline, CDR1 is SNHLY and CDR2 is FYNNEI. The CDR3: CASSDRGLAAETQYF. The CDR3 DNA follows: TGTGCCAGCAGTGATAGGGGACTAGCGGCGGAGACCCAGTACTTC.

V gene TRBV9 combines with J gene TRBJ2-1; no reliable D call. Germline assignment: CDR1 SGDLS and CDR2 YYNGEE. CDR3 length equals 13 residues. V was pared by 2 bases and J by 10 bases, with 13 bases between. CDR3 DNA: TGTGCCAGCAGCGTTTCACAGAACCTCGAGCAGTTCTTC. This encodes CASSVSQNLEQFF.

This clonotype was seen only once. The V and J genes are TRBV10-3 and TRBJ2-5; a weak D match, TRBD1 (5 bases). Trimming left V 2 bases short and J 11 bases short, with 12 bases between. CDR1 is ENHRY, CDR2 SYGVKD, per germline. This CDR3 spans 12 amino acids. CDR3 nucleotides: TGTGCCATCAGTGAGAGGGGCAATGAGCAGTACTTC. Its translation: CAISERGNEQYF.

The CDR3 DNA reads as TGTGCCAGCAGCCAAGACGGTGGGACCACAGATACGCAGTATTTT. This encodes CASSQDGGTTDTQYF. This sequence joins TRBV14 and TRBJ2-3; the D call may be TRBD1 or TRBD2 (5 bases each). V lost 0 bases to trimming and J lost 2 bases, with 9 bases between them. Germline V gives CDR1 SGHDN, CDR2 FVKESK. The CDR3 extends over 15 amino acids.

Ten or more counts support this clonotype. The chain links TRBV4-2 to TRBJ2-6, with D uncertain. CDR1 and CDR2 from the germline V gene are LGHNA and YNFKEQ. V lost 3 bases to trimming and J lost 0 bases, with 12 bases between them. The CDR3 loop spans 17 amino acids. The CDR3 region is CASSQYLQHSGANVLTF. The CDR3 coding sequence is TGTGCCAGCAGCCAGTACCTACAGCACTCTGGGGCCAACGTCCTGACTTTC.

As DNA, the CDR3 is TGTGCCAGTAGTATTGGCGTGGGTCTAGCGGGGTGGCAAGCCAAAAACATTCAGTACTTC. Encoded protein: CASSIGVGLAGWQAKNIQYF. The J gene is TRBJ2-4, the V gene TRBV19; TRBD2 matches 9 bases. CDR3 length: 20 residues. J was trimmed by 0 bases and V by 3 bases; bases with no gene match: 15. Germline V gives CDR1 LNHDA, CDR2 SQIVND (reference sequence). The full variable domain, completed using reference TRBV19 and TRBJ2-4, is DGGITQSPKYLFRKEGQNVTLSCEQNLNHDAMYWYRQDPGQGLRLIYYSQIVNDFQKGDIAEGYSVSREKKESFPLTVTSAQKNPTAFYLCASSIGVGLAGWQAKNIQYFGAGTRLSVL.

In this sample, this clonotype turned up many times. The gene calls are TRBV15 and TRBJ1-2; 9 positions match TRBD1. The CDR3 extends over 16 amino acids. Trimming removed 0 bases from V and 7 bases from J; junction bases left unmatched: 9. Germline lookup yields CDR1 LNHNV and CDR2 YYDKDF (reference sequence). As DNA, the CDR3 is TGTGCCACCAGCAGAGATCCTGACAGGGGGGGAGCTGGCTACACCTTC. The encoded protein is CATSRDPDRGGAGYTF.

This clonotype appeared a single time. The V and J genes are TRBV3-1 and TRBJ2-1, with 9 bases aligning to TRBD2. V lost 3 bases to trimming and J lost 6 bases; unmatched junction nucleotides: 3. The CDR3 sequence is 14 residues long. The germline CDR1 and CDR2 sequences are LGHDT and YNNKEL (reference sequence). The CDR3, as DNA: TGTGCCAGCAGCCAGCGGGAGGGCCGCAATGAGCAGTTCTTC. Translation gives CASSQREGRNEQFF.

In DNA form, the CDR3 reads TGTGCCAGTAGTATGAGGGGTCAGCCCCAGCATTTT. This translates into CASSMRGQPQHF. The chain couples TRBV19 to TRBJ1-5; a possible D gene is TRBD1 (5 bases). Germline values: CDR1 LNHDA, CDR2 SQIVND (reference sequence). Trimming removed 3 bases from V and 6 bases from J, with 6 bases in between. This CDR3 comprises 12 residues.

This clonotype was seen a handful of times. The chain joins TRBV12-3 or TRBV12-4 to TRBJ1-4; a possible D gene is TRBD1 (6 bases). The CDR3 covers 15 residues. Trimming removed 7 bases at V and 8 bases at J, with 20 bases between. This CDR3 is CASNSESGGKEKLFF. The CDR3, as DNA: TGTGCCAGCAACAGTGAGTCGGGGGGCAAAGAAAAACTGTTTTTT.

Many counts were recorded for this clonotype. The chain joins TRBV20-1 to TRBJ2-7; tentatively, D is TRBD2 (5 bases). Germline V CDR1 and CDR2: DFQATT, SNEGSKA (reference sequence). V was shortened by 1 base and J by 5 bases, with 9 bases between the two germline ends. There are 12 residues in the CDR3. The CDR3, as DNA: TGCAGTGCTAGAGCGGGGATGGACGAGCAGTACTTC. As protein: CSARAGMDEQYF.

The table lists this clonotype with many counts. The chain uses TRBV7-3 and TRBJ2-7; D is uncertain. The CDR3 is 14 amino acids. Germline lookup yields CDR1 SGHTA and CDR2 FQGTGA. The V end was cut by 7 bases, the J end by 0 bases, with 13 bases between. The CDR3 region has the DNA TGTGCCAGCAAATTCACAGCGAGCTCCTACGAGCAGTACTTC. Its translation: CASKFTASSYEQYF.

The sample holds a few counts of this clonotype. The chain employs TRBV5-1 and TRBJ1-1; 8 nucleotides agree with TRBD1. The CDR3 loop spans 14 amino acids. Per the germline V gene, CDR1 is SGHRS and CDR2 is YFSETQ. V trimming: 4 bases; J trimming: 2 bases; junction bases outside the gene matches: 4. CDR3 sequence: CASSIGQGNTEAFF. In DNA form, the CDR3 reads TGCGCCAGCAGCATTGGACAGGGAAACACTGAAGCTTTCTTT.

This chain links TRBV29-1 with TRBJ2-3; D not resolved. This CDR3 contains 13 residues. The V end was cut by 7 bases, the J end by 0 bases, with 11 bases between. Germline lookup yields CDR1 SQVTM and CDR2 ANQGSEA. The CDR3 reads CSAVQISTDTQYF. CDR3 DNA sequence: TGCAGCGCGGTACAGATAAGCACAGATACGCAGTATTTT.

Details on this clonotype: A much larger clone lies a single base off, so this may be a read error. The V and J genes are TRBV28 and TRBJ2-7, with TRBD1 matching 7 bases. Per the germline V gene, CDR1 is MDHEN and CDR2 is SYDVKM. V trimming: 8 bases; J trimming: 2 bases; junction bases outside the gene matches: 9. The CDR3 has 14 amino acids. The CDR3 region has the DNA TGTGCCAGCCAATCTAGGGACAGTACCTACGAGCAGTACTTC. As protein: CASQSRDSTYEQYF.

Written as DNA, the CDR3 is TGTGCCAGCACCTCAGGGGCGGGGAACACCTACGAGCAGTACTTC. Protein: CASTSGAGNTYEQYF. The rearrangement links TRBV7-6 to TRBJ2-7; D might be TRBD1 or TRBD2, each matching 6 bases. Trimming cost V 7 bases and J 2 bases, with 18 bases left between them. Per the germline V gene, CDR1 is SGHVS and CDR2 is FNYEAQ. The CDR3 sequence is 15 residues long.

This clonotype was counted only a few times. The CDR3 DNA is TGTGCCAGCACCAGCAGCGGGGACCAAGAGACCCAGTACTTC. This translates into CASTSSGDQETQYF. This chain joins TRBV28 and TRBJ2-5; 7 nucleotides align to TRBD2. Germline-derived CDR1 and CDR2 are MDHEN and SYDVKM. The CDR3 loop spans 14 amino acids. Trimming cost V 7 bases and J 0 bases; bases outside gene matches: 5.

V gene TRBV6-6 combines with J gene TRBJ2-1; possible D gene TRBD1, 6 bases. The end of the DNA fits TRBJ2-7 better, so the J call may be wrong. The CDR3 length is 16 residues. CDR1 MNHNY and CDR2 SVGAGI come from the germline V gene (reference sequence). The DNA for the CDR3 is TGTGCCAGCAGTTACTCCGGACAGAGCCTGAACAATGAGCAGTACTTC. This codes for CASSYSGQSLNNEQYF.

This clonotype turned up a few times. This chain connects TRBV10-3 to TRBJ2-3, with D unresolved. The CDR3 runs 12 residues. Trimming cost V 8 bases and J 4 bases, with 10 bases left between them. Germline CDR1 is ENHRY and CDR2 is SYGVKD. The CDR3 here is CAIGTLADTQYF. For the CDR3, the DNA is TGTGCCATCGGTACACTCGCAGATACGCAGTATTTT.